The 13 T cell receptor beta chains presented below share a single source sample, sequenced in a study of cytomegalovirus exposure and HLA in healthy donors. Researchers ran the PCR with 60 Vbeta and 13 Jbeta primers. Method: immunoSEQ multiplex PCR; TCRdb's copy keeps in-frame clones and lacks some. Here the sample spans around 190,000 clones, about 80% being singletons. Input material: PBMCs. Source of these receptors: a woman aged 25 to 39 in good health and CMV-seropositive.

The chain is built from TRBV4-3 and TRBJ2-5; D possibly corresponds to TRBD1 (5 bases). CDR1 is LGHNA and CDR2 is YSLEER in the germline V gene. This CDR3 is 12 amino acids long. V was pared by 4 bases and J by 4 bases, with 7 bases between. CDR3 in DNA: TGCGCCAGCAGCCGAGACAGAGAGACCCAGTACTTC. It is translated as CASSRDRETQYF.

The rearrangement uses TRBV5-1 and TRBJ2-7; a weak D match, TRBD2 (5 bases). V was clipped by 1 base and J by 0 bases, with 8 bases between them. Per germline, CDR1 SGHRS and CDR2 YFSETQ. The CDR3 totals 14 residues. The CDR3 spells CASSLTGYSYEQYF. The CDR3 DNA follows: TGCGCCAGCAGCTTGACGGGGTACTCCTACGAGCAGTACTTC.

This sequence joins TRBV5-4 and TRBJ2-7, with a weak D call TRBD2 (5 bases). The CDR3 extends over 14 amino acids. CDR1 is SGHNT and CDR2 is YYREEE in the germline V gene (reference sequence). Trimming shortened V by 4 bases and J by 7 bases, and 18 bases separated the two germline ends. CDR3 in amino acids: CASSPFERDAEQYF. The CDR3 bases are TGTGCCAGCAGCCCCTTCGAACGGGATGCGGAGCAGTACTTC.

J is TRBJ2-2 and V is TRBV27; 11 nucleotides align to TRBD1. J was trimmed by 6 bases and V by 6 bases; bases with no gene match: 9. CDR3 length: 16 residues. In germline, CDR1 is MNHEY, CDR2 SMNVEV (reference sequence). CDR3 sequence: CASSKTGQGDAGELFF. In nucleotides, the CDR3 is TGTGCCAGCAGCAAGACGGGACAGGGGGATGCCGGGGAGCTGTTTTTT.

This chain uses TRBV19 with TRBJ2-2; 7 nucleotides line up with TRBD1. The J segment lost 7 bases and the V segment lost 3 bases, leaving 5 bases of the junction unmatched. This CDR3 region has 14 residues. The germline gives CDR1 LNHDA, CDR2 SQIVND (reference sequence). CDR3 DNA sequence: TGTGCCAGTAGTATTAGGGGGCCCGGCGGGGAGCTGTTTTTT. It specifies CASSIRGPGGELFF.

The J gene is TRBJ1-3, the V gene TRBV21-1. TRBV21-1 is tagged as a pseudogene. CDR3 length equals 14 residues. Here the CDR3 DNA reads TGTGCCAGCACCGCGACGACTCATGGAAACACCATATATTTT. Protein product: CASTATTHGNTIYF.

The V gene is TRBV19, the J gene TRBJ1-2; 8 bases map to TRBD1. CDR1 LNHDA and CDR2 SQIVND come from the germline V gene (reference sequence). V shed 6 bases and J 7 bases; nucleotides not matched to a gene: 4. The CDR3 totals 12 residues. CDR3 nucleotides: TGTGCCAGTAGACCCGACAGGGGTGGCTACACCTTC. Protein: CASRPDRGGYTF.

The chain joins TRBV4-1 to TRBJ1-4; D is unresolved. Trimming removed 1 base at V and 1 base at J, with 10 bases between. Germline V CDR1 and CDR2: MGHRA, YSYEKL. The CDR3 runs to 16 residues. As DNA, the CDR3 is TGCGCCAGCAGCCAAGTGTTAGGGAGAACTAATGAAAAACTGTTTTTT. This gives the protein CASSQVLGRTNEKLFF.

The rearrangement joins TRBV5-1 to TRBJ1-2, with D perhaps TRBD1 (5 bases). V shed 2 bases and J shed 0 bases, with 11 bases lying between them. CDR1 is SGHRS, CDR2 YFSETQ, per germline. CDR3 length: 15 residues. CDR3 nucleotide sequence: TGCGCCAGCAGCTTCGGGACTCAAGCTAACTATGGCTACACCTTC. This sequence encodes CASSFGTQANYGYTF.

This clone came up a few times. The CDR3 DNA reads TGCGCCAGCAGCCCACAAGGAGGGGACACTGAAGCTTTCTTT. Amino acids: CASSPQGGDTEAFF. The chain uses TRBV5-1 and TRBJ1-1; D may be TRBD1 (5 bases). The V gene lost 4 bases and the J gene lost 3 bases, with 13 bases spanning the gap. CDR1 SGHRS and CDR2 YFSETQ come from the germline V gene. The CDR3 totals 14 residues. Together with reference TRBV5-1 and TRBJ1-1, the CDR3 gives the full variable domain: KAGVTQTPRYLIKTRGQQVTLSCSPISGHRSVSWYQQTPGQGLQFLFEYFSETQRNKGNFPGRFSGRQFSNSRSEMNVSTLELGDSALYLCASSPQGGDTEAFFGQGTRLTVV.

This clone was seen once. The chain has TRBV15 and TRBJ2-5, with TRBD2 matching over 7 bases. Trimming at V came to 1 base and at J to 3 bases, leaving 8 bases not matched to a gene. There are 16 residues in the CDR3. Germline V gene lookup returns CDR1 LNHNV and CDR2 YYDKDF (reference sequence). The CDR3 DNA sequence: TGTGCCACCAGCAGAGCCTGGACTAGTGGGGAAGAGACCCAGTACTTC. The encoded protein is CATSRAWTSGEETQYF.

The CDR3 nucleotides are TGTGCCAGCAACACAGGGGGCGTCTGGTCCAATGAGCAGTTCTTC. It codes for CASNTGGVWSNEQFF. This chain uses TRBV28 with TRBJ2-1; 9 bases are a match to TRBD1. Germline CDR1 is MDHEN and CDR2 is SYDVKM. V shed 7 bases and J 6 bases; nucleotides not matched to a gene: 10. CDR3 length: 15 amino acids.

The table lists this clone with a few counts. This specimen includes other DNA sequences encoding the same CDR3. This chain uses TRBV5-1 with TRBJ2-2; 10 nucleotides align to TRBD2. V was pared by 2 bases and J by 5 bases, with 3 bases of the junction left unmatched. Germline-derived CDR1 and CDR2 are SGHRS and YFSETQ. The CDR3 has 15 residues. Written as DNA, the CDR3 is TGCGCCAGCAGCTTTGCTAGCGGGAGTACCGGGGAGCTGTTTTTT. This encodes CASSFASGSTGELFF.